A selection of T cell receptor beta chains follows, all from one sample in a study of tumor and adjacent non-tumor tissue in lung cancer. TCRdb called the multiplex PCR reads again in MiXCR, with one record for every CDR3 protein. The data contain under 140,000 distinct CDR3 sequences, over 70% of them singletons. Sequenced material: lung tumor tissue. All receptors derive from a man between 65 and 80 years old with non-small cell lung cancer. CDR3s include the opening cysteine and the closing phenylalanine or tryptophan. The D gene is left open where the match is weak. Clone size is not always given. Where it is, it says once, few, many or a class for expanded clones.

size	D	length	J	V	DNA	CDR3
NA	NA	15	TRBJ1-1	TRBV11-2	TGTGCCAGCAGCTTACCAGACACAGGGAACACTGATGCTTTCTTC	CASSLPDTGNTDAFF
NA	NA	16	TRBJ2-1	TRBV11-3	TGTGCCAGCAACTTAGAACCCACGGTGGGCAGGGGTGAGCAGTTCTTC	CASNLEPTVGRGEQFF
once	TRBD1	14	TRBJ2-7	TRBV4-2	TGTGCCAATAGCCAAGGACAGGGTCTCCACGAGCAGTACTTC	CANSQGQGLHEQYF
NA	TRBD1	15	TRBJ2-5	TRBV5-1	TGCGCCAGCAGCTTGGCCAGTGACAGGGTTGAGACCCAGTACTTC	CASSLASDRVETQYF
NA	NA	14	TRBJ2-2	TRBV11-2	TGTACCAGCAACCTGGTCAGTCAGTCCGGGGAACTGTTTTTT	CTSNLVSQSGELFF
once	NA	13	TRBJ2-1	TRBV6-5	TGTGCCAGCAGAGAGTCCGGTTACGATGAGCAGTTCTTC	CASRESGYDEQFF
NA	NA	12	TRBJ2-2	TRBV29-1	TGCAGCGTTCTGGGGAACACCAGGGAGATGTCTTTT	CSVLGNTREMSF
NA	TRBD2	17	TRBJ2-1	TRBV11-3	TGTGCCAGCAGCCTTCTAGGGACTAGCAGGGGCTACAATGAGCAGTCCTTC	CASSLLGTSRGYNEQSF
NA	NA	12	TRBJ1-1	TRBV29-1	TGCAACGTTGTGGCGAAGAGGCCTGAACCTTTCTTT	CNVVAKRPEPFF
NA	NA	15	TRBJ2-5	TRBV11-2	TGTGCCAGCAGCGTAGAAGCGCAGGACCAAGAGACCCAGTACTTC	CASSVEAQDQETQYF
NA	NA	14	TRBJ1-1	TRBV11-2	TGTGCCAACAGTTTCGGCGGGGGCCGGATTGAAGCTTTCTTT	CANSFGGGRIEAFF
once	NA	17	TRBJ2-3	TRBV29-1	TGCAGCTTAGTCCCATATGTGACAGGTGGGGACGCAGATACGCAGTATTTT	CSLVPYVTGGDADTQYF
NA	NA	18	TRBJ1-5	TRBV29-1	TGCAGCGCGGAGGTACAGCCTAACAGGGCCCTCTTCAATCAGTCCCAGCATTTT	CSAEVQPNRALFNQSQHF
NA	NA	13	TRBJ1-5	TRBV12-3/TRBV12-4	TGTGCCATCAGCCAGGGTAACAATCAGTCCCAGCATTTT	CAISQGNNQSQHF
NA	NA	15	TRBJ2-3	TRBV6-1	TGTGTCAGCACCGTCACCGGTACAGGTGGATATACGCAGTATTTT	CVSTVTGTGGYTQYF
NA	NA	18	TRBJ1-2	TRBV4-2	TGTGCCAGCACCCAAGAGATCGGAGTCGTGGGACACTTTTACGGCTACACCTTC	CASTQEIGVVGHFYGYTF
once	NA	17	TRBJ1-2	TRBV29-1	NA	CIVEEYVQGLTNYGCTF
NA	NA	13	TRBJ2-7	TRBV6-5	TGTGCCAGCAGTTATACAGACTCCTACGACCAGTACTTC	CASSYTDSYDQYF
NA	NA	13	TRBJ1-2	TRBV5-4	TGTGCCAGCAGCCTGGTCAGTAACTATGGCTATACCTTC	CASSLVSNYGYTF
NA	NA	13	TRBJ1-2	TRBV4-3	TGCGCCGGCATCCAAGGGGCGGCATATGGCTACACCTTC	CAGIQGAAYGYTF
many	TRBD2	15	TRBJ2-3	TRBV10-2	TGCGCCAGCAGTGCAGCGGGAGGGTTCGCAGATACGCAGTATTTT	CASSAAGGFADTQYF
once	NA	17	TRBJ2-7	TRBV4-3	TGCGCCAGCGGCCAAGACCCATCGGGAGCTGAATACATTGAGCAGTACTTC	CASGQDPSGAEYIEQYF
NA	TRBD2	16	TRBJ2-1	TRBV10-3	TGTATCATCAGGTCCCACACTAGCGGGAGTTACAATGAGCAGTTCTTC	CIIRSHTSGSYNEQFF
NA	NA	15	TRBJ1-1	TRBV12-3/TRBV12-4	TGCGCCAGCTACCCAGAACGACTTGGGGACACTGAAGCTTTCTTT	CASYPERLGDTEAFF
NA	NA	13	TRBJ1-2	TRBV5-5	TGTGCCAGGAGCTTGGATGAGTTCTATGGCTACACCTTC	CARSLDEFYGYTF
once	NA	16	TRBJ2-2	TRBV12-3/TRBV12-4	TGTGCCAGTATTCTCGCGGTGGGGCAAAACATCGGGGAGCTGTTTTTT	CASILAVGQNIGELFF
NA	NA	16	TRBJ2-1	TRBV11-3	TGTGTCAGTAGCCCCGAGGGGGGGCTGGGGAAAAATGAACAGTTCTTC	CVSSPEGGLGKNEQFF
NA	NA	12	TRBJ1-1	TRBV29-1	TGCAGCGTTGTGGTGGAGCGGCCTGAAACTTTCTTT	CSVVVERPETFF
NA	NA	14	TRBJ2-5	TRBV6-6	TGTGCCAGAAGTTACTTGAAGGGCGGGGAGACTCAGTACTTC	CARSYLKGGETQYF